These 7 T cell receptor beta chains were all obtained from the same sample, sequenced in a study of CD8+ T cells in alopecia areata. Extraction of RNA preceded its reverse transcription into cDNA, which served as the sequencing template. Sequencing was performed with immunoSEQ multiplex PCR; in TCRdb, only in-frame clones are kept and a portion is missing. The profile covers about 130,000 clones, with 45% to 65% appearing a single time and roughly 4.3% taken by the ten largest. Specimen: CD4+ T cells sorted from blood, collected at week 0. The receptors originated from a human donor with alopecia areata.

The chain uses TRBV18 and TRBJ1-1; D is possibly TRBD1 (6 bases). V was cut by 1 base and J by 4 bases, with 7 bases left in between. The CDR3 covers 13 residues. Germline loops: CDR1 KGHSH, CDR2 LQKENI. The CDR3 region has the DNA TGTGCCAGCTCACCACAGGGGGGCACTGAAGCTTTCTTT. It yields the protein CASSPQGGTEAFF.

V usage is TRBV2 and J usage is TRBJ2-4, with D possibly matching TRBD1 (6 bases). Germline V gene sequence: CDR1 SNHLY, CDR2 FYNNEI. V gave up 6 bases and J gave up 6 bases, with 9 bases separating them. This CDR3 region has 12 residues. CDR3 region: CASSRDINIQYF. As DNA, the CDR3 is TGTGCCAGCAGCCGGGACATAAACATTCAGTACTTC.

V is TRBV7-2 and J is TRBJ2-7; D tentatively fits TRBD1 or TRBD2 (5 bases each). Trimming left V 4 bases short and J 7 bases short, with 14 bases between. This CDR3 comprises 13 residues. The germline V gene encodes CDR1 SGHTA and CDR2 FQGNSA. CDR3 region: CASSSRRGQEQYF. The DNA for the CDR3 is TGTGCCAGCAGCTCTCGACGGGGCCAGGAGCAGTACTTC. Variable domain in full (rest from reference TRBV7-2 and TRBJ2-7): GAGVSQSPSNKVTEKGKDVELRCDPISGHTALYWYRQSLGQGLEFLIYFQGNSAPDKSGLPSDRFSAERTGGSVSTLTIQRTQQEDSAVYLCASSSRRGQEQYFGPGTRLTVT.

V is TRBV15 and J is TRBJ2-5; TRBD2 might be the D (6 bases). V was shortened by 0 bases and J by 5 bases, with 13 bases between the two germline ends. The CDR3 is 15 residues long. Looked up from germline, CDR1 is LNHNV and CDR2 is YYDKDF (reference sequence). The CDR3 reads CATSRDSGVRETQYF. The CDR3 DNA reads TGTGCCACCAGCAGAGATTCGGGGGTTCGGGAGACCCAGTACTTC.

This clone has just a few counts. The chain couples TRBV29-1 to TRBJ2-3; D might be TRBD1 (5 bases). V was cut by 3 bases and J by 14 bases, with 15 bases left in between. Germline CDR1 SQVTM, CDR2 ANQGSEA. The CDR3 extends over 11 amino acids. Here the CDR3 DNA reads TGCAGCGTTGAGATGGTCAGGGCGGCGTATTTT. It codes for CSVEMVRAAYF.

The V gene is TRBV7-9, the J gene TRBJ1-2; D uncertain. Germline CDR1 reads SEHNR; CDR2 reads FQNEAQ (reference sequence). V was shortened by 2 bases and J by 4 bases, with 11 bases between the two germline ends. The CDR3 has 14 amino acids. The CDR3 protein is CASSLQITVYGYTF. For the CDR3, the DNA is TGTGCCAGCAGCTTACAAATTACCGTCTATGGCTACACCTTC.

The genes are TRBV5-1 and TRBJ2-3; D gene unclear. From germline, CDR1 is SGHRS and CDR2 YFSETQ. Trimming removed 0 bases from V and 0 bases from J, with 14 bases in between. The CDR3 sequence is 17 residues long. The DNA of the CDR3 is TGCGCCAGCAGCTTGGGCCGACCGGCTCCTAGCACAGATACGCAGTATTTT. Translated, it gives CASSLGRPAPSTDTQYF. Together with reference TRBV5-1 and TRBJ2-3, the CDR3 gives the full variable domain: KAGVTQTPRYLIKTRGQQVTLSCSPISGHRSVSWYQQTPGQGLQFLFEYFSETQRNKGNFPGRFSGRQFSNSRSEMNVSTLELGDSALYLCASSLGRPAPSTDTQYFGPGTRLTVL.